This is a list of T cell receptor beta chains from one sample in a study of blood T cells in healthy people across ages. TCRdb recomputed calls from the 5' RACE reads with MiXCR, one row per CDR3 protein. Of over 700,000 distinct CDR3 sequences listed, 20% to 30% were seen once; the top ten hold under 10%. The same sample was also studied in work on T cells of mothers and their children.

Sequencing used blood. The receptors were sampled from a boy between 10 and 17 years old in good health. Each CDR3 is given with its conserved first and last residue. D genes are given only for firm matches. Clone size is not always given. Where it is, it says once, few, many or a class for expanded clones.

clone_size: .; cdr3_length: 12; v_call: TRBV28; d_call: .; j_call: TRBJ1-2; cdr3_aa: CASSHAIQGYTF; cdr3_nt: TGTGCCAGCAGCCACGCCATCCAGGGCTACACCTTC
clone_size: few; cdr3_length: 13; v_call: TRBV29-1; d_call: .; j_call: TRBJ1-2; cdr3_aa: CSATEQGGNGYTF; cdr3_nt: TGCAGCGCCACTGAGCAAGGGGGGAATGGCTACACCTTC
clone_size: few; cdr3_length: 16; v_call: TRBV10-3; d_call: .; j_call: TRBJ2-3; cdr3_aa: CAISAPTGVHTDTQYF; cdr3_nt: TGTGCCATCAGTGCCCCTACAGGAGTACACACAGATACGCAGTATTTT
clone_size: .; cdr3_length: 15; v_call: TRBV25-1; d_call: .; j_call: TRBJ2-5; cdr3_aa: CASSEFGKGQETQYF; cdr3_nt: TGTGCCAGCAGTGAATTCGGTAAAGGCCAAGAGACCCAGTACTTC
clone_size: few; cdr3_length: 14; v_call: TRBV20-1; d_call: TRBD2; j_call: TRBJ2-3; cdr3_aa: CSARVGGATDTQYF; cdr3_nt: TGCAGTGCTAGAGTCGGGGGGGCCACAGATACGCAGTATTTT
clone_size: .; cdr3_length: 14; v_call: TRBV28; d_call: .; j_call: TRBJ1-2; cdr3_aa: CASSPLGVASGYTF; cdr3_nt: TGTGCCAGCAGCCCCTTGGGGGTTGCGAGTGGCTACACCTTC
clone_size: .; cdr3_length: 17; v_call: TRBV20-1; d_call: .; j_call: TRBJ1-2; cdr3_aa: CSAREYRAGKIGYGYTF; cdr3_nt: TGCAGTGCTAGAGAATACAGGGCAGGGAAGATTGGCTATGGCTACACCTTC
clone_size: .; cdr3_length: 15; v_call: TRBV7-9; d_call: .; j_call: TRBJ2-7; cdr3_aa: CASSLGAQGQYEQYF; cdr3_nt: TGTGCCAGCAGCTTAGGGGCCCAGGGGCAATACGAGCAGTACTTC
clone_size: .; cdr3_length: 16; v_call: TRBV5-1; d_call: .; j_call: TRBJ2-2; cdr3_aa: CASSLGTIPNTGELFF; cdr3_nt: TGCGCCAGCAGCTTGGGGACCATCCCAAACACCGGGGAGCTGTTTTTT
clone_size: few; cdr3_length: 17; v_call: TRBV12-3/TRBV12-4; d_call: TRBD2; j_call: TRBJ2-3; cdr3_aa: CASSWRTSGGAVDTQYF; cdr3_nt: TGTGCCAGCAGTTGGAGGACTAGCGGGGGGGCCGTAGATACGCAGTATTTT
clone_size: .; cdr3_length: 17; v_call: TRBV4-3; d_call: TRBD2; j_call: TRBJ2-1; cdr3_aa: CASSQDHGTSGYNEQFF; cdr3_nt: TGCGCCAGCAGCCAAGATCATGGTACTAGCGGTTACAATGAGCAGTTCTTC
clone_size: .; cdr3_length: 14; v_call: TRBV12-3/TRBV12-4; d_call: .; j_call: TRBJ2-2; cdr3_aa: CASSRGWDTGELFF; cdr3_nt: TGTGCCAGCAGTAGAGGTTGGGACACCGGGGAGCTGTTTTTT
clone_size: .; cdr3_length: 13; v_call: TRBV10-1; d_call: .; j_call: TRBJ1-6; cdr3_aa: CASSIAPESPLHF; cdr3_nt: TGCGCCAGCAGTATTGCTCCCGAATCACCCCTCCACTTT
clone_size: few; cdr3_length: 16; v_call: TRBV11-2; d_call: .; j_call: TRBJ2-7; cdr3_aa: CASTPVLQKPPYEQYF; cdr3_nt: TGTGCCAGCACCCCCGTGCTCCAAAAACCCCCCTACGAGCAGTACTTC
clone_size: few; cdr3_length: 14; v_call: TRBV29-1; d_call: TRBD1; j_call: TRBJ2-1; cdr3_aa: CSVVGTGIRNEQFF; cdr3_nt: TGCAGCGTGGTCGGGACAGGGATACGGAATGAGCAGTTCTTC
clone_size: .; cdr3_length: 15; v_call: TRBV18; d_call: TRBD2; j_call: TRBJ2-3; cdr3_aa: CASSPPSGGAYTQYF; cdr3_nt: TGTGCCAGCTCACCACCTAGCGGGGGGGCCTATACACAGTATTTT
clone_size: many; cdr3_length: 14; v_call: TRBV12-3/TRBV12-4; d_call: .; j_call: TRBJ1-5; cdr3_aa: CASSASGGNQPQHF; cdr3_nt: TGTGCCAGCAGCGCCTCGGGCGGCAATCAGCCCCAGCATTTT